A selection of T cell receptor beta chains follows, all from one sample in a study of T cells in Graves' hyperthyroidism and ophthalmopathy. MiXCR was run by TCRdb on the multiplex PCR reads, yielding one entry per CDR3 protein. The table has about 700,000 distinct CDR3 sequences, about 15% seen once; the top ten hold roughly a tenth. Sequencing was carried out using blood. The receptors derive from a woman under 30 with Graves' hyperthyroidism. Both conserved end residues are part of each CDR3. Fields, in order: J gene, D gene, V gene, clone size, CDR3 protein, CDR3 DNA. D genes are given only for firm matches. Where a row states a size, it is once, few, many or the class of an expanded clone; other rows omit it.

TRBJ2-7	-	TRBV7-9	many	CASSLVTGPLYEQYF	TGTGCCAGCAGCTTAGTCACAGGACCCCTCTACGAGCAGTACTTC
TRBJ2-7	TRBD2	TRBV2	many	CASSLPSSGTSGSRSYEQYF	TGTGCCAGCAGTCTACCCTCCTCCGGGACTAGCGGGAGCCGGTCCTACGAGCAGTACTTC
TRBJ1-3	-	TRBV12-3/TRBV12-4	-	CASSPEFRAGVTGNTIYF	TGTGCCAGCAGTCCCGAGTTTAGGGCAGGAGTAACTGGAAACACCATATATTTT
TRBJ2-2	-	TRBV6-2/TRBV6-3	many	CASSYEGFANTGELFF	TGTGCCAGCAGTTACGAGGGGTTCGCGAACACCGGGGAGCTGTTTTTT
TRBJ1-4	-	TRBV30	-	CAWSHQGMTNEKLFF	TGTGCCTGGAGTCACCAGGGGATGACTAATGAAAAACTGTTTTTT
TRBJ2-1	TRBD2	TRBV5-1	many	CASSLVAGPYNEQFF	TGTGCCAGCAGCTTAGTAGCGGGGCCCTACAATGAGCAGTTCTTC
TRBJ2-7	-	TRBV6-5	-	CASSYQAAAPYEQYF	TGTGCCAGCAGTTATCAGGCCGCGGCCCCCTACGAGCAGTACTTC
TRBJ2-3	-	TRBV11-3	few	CASSSTGRDTQYF	TGTGCCAGCAGCTCCACGGGGCGGGATACGCAGTATTTT
TRBJ1-1	-	TRBV16	many	CASSRASWTVMNTEAFF	TGTGCCAGCAGCCGAGCAAGCTGGACGGTCATGAACACTGAAGCTTTCTTT
TRBJ2-4	-	TRBV29-1	few	CSVMNTAKNIQYF	TGCAGCGTTATGAACACAGCCAAAAACATTCAGTACTTC
TRBJ2-1	-	TRBV24-1	-	CATSDFRQNEQFF	TGTGCCACCAGTGATTTTAGGCAGAATGAGCAGTTCTTC
TRBJ2-5	TRBD2	TRBV20-1	many	CSANQGGKTQYF	TGCAGTGCCAACCAGGGAGGGAAGACCCAGTACTTC
TRBJ1-1	-	TRBV12-3/TRBV12-4	many	CASSFYGTEAFF	TGTGCCAGCAGTTTCTATGGCACTGAAGCTTTCTTT
TRBJ2-7	TRBD2	TRBV6-1	few	CASSEAALGLAGLYEQYF	TGTGCCAGCAGTGAAGCGGCTTTGGGACTAGCGGGGCTCTACGAGCAGTACTTC
TRBJ1-1	-	TRBV4-1	-	CASSHSGGVKDTEAFF	TGCGCCAGCAGCCACTCAGGAGGGGTCAAGGACACTGAAGCTTTCTTT
TRBJ1-2	TRBD1	TRBV18	-	CASSPPDRGQDYGYTF	TGTGCCAGCTCACCACCTGACAGGGGGCAAGACTATGGCTACACCTTC
TRBJ2-1	TRBD2	TRBV20-1	-	CSARKRETYNEQFF	TGCAGTGCTCGCAAGCGGGAGACCTACAATGAGCAGTTCTTC
TRBJ1-4	-	TRBV20-1	many	CSASWDEKLFF	TGCAGTGCTAGTTGGGATGAAAAACTGTTTTTT
TRBJ2-3	TRBD2	TRBV9	many	CASRRGSSGSPTDTQYF	TGTGCCAGCAGACGAGGGTCCAGCGGGAGTCCCACAGATACGCAGTATTTT
TRBJ2-1	-	TRBV20-1	many	CSATSGTPEQFF	TGCAGTGCTACCTCCGGGACCCCTGAGCAGTTCTTC
TRBJ2-1	TRBD2	TRBV2	-	CASSLSLAGGPWVFNEQFF	TGTGCCAGCAGTCTCTCACTAGCGGGAGGGCCCTGGGTATTCAATGAGCAGTTCTTC
TRBJ2-3	-	TRBV18	many	CAIPLRGSDTQYF	TGTGCCATTCCCCTTCGCGGGTCAGATACGCAGTATTTT
TRBJ1-4	TRBD1	TRBV9	few	CASSVTGTAREKLFF	TGTGCCAGCAGCGTAACCGGGACAGCGAGGGAAAAACTGTTTTTT
TRBJ2-7	-	TRBV7-2	many	CASSLDPSDYEQYF	TGTGCCAGCAGCTTAGACCCTTCGGACTACGAGCAGTACTTC
TRBJ2-5	TRBD1	TRBV28	many	CASGQGIQETQYF	TGTGCCAGCGGACAGGGGATACAAGAGACCCAGTACTTC
TRBJ2-7	-	TRBV4-1	many	CASSQVDSSSYEQYF	TGCGCCAGCAGCCAAGTTGACAGTAGCTCCTACGAGCAGTACTTC
TRBJ1-1	TRBD1	TRBV20-1	many	CSASPLGQGNTEAFF	TGCAGTGCTTCCCCACTTGGACAGGGGAACACTGAAGCTTTCTTT
TRBJ2-1	-	TRBV7-2	few	CASSYGTGGTYEQFF	TGTGCCAGCAGTTACGGCACTGGAGGGACCTACGAGCAGTTCTTC
TRBJ2-1	-	TRBV29-1	many	CSVVEGRPTQNEQFF	TGCAGCGTTGTCGAGGGGCGGCCTACCCAAAATGAGCAGTTCTTC
TRBJ2-3	-	TRBV7-9	many	CASSFAMTSTDTQYF	TGTGCCAGCAGCTTTGCTATGACTAGCACAGATACGCAGTATTTT
TRBJ1-1	-	TRBV7-2	many	CASSLAREAFF	TGTGCCAGCAGCTTAGCCAGGGAAGCTTTCTTT
TRBJ1-5	-	TRBV28	-	CASRRGQLNQPQHF	TGTGCCAGCAGAAGGGGACAACTCAATCAGCCCCAGCATTTT
TRBJ2-6	-	TRBV6-1	many	CASSSPGAGANVLTF	TGTGCCAGCAGTTCCCCAGGGGCCGGGGCCAACGTCCTGACTTTC
TRBJ2-2	-	TRBV11-2	-	CASLPAVNTGELFF	TGTGCCAGCCTCCCGGCAGTGAACACCGGGGAGCTGTTTTTT
TRBJ1-1	-	TRBV5-5	many	CASSLVGGRTEAFF	TGTGCCAGCAGCTTGGTTGGAGGTAGGACTGAAGCTTTCTTT
TRBJ2-7	TRBD2	TRBV10-3	few	CAISEVTSGIAEQYF	TGTGCCATCAGTGAAGTAACTAGCGGGATAGCCGAGCAGTACTTC
TRBJ1-5	TRBD1	TRBV24-1	many	CATSDSQGARQPQHF	TGTGCCACCAGTGATTCACAGGGGGCGCGTCAGCCCCAGCATTTT
TRBJ2-2	TRBD2	TRBV20-1	-	CSARRGGGSVGLFF	TGCAGTGCTAGACGCGGGGGAGGGTCCGTCGGGCTGTTTTTT
TRBJ2-1	-	TRBV5-4	many	CASSSPRADEQFF	TGTGCCAGCAGCTCGCCCCGTGCAGATGAGCAGTTCTTC
TRBJ2-1	TRBD2	TRBV18	once	CASSPATSGGTYNEQFF	TGTGCCAGCTCACCCGCGACTAGCGGGGGGACGTACAATGAGCAGTTCTTC
TRBJ2-1	-	TRBV6-1	many	CASSEAPDSPNEQFF	TGTGCCAGCAGTGAAGCGCCGGATAGTCCGAATGAGCAGTTCTTC
TRBJ2-7	TRBD2	TRBV9	-	CASSAGGARLNEQYF	TGTGCCAGCAGCGCCGGGGGGGCGCGGTTGAACGAGCAGTACTTC
TRBJ1-2	-	TRBV30	many	CAWRLSGGHYGYTF	TGTGCCTGGAGATTGAGCGGGGGACACTATGGCTACACCTTC
TRBJ2-7	-	TRBV6-1	few	CASSYERPYYEQYF	TGTGCCAGCAGTTATGAGAGGCCCTACTACGAGCAGTACTTC
TRBJ2-1	-	TRBV10-3	-	CATSPLTGPYNEQFF	TGTGCAACATCGCCCCTGACAGGACCCTACAATGAGCAGTTCTTC
TRBJ2-3	-	TRBV3-1	many	CASSQDTTDTQYF	TGTGCCAGCAGCCAAGATACGACAGATACGCAGTATTTT
TRBJ2-1	TRBD1	TRBV7-2	once	CASSSSGTGGSYNEQFF	TGTGCCAGCAGCTCAAGCGGGACAGGGGGCTCCTACAATGAGCAGTTCTTC
TRBJ2-7	-	TRBV5-6	few	CASSLLSGPSYEQYF	TGTGCCAGCAGCTTGTTGAGCGGGCCTTCCTACGAGCAGTACTTC